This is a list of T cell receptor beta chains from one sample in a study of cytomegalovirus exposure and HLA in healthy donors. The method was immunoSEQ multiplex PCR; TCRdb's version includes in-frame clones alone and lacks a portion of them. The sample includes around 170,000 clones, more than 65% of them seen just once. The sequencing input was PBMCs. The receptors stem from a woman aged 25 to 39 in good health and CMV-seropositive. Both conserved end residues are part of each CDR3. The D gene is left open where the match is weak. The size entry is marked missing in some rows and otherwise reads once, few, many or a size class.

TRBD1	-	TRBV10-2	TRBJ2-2	TGCGCCAGTGAAACAGGGGCCGGGGAGCTGTTTTTT	CASETGAGELFF
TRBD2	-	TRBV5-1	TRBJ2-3	TGCGCCAGCAGCTCCCCCTCACTAGCGGGGGAACAAAAACCAGGCAAAACCACAGATACGCAGTATTTT	CASSSPSLAGEQKPGKTTDTQYF
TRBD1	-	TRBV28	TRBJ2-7	TGTGCCAGCAGTCTCTCGGGACAGGGACCCTACGAGCAGTACTTC	CASSLSGQGPYEQYF
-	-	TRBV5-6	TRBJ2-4	TGTGCCAGCAGCGCGACAGAAAACATTCAGTACTTC	CASSATENIQYF
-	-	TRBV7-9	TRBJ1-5	TGTGCCAGCAGCTCCTATGATCAGCCCCAGCATTTT	CASSSYDQPQHF
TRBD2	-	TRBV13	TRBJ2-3	TGTGCCAGCAGCTCTCGCCGACGGACTAGCGGGGGGTCAGATACGCAGTATTTT	CASSSRRRTSGGSDTQYF
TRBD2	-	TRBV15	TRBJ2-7	TGTGCCACCAGCAGAGAGACTAGCGGGGGGCAAAAGAGCTCCTACGAGCAGTACTTC	CATSRETSGGQKSSYEQYF
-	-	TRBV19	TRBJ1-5	TGTGCCAGTAATGTCAGGGCGAGCAATCAGCCCCAGCATTTT	CASNVRASNQPQHF
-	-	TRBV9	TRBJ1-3	TGTGCCAGCAGCCAACCGGGGAACACCATATATTTT	CASSQPGNTIYF
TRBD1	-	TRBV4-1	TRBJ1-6	TGCGCCAGCAGCACAATAAAGGGACAGCGGACAATTAATTCACCCCTCCACTTT	CASSTIKGQRTINSPLHF
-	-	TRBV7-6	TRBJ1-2	TGTGCCAGCAGCTTAACAGGGCCCCCGACTAACTATGGCTACACCTTC	CASSLTGPPTNYGYTF
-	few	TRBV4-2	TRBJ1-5	TGTGCCAGCAGCCGATCTTCGGGTCAGCCCCAGCATTTT	CASSRSSGQPQHF
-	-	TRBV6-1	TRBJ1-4	TGTGCCAGCAAGGTTGGAGGCTATAATGAAAAACTGTTTTTT	CASKVGGYNEKLFF
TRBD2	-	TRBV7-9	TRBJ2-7	TGTGCCAGCAGCTTGATGAGTGCGGGGGGGCTCAACGAGCAGTACTTC	CASSLMSAGGLNEQYF
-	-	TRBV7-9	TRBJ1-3	TGTGCCAGCAGTTTTGGTAGCTCTGGAAACACCATATATTTT	CASSFGSSGNTIYF
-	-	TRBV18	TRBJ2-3	TGTGCCAGCTCACCACCAAGTAGCGGCTTCACAGATACGCAGTATTTT	CASSPPSSGFTDTQYF
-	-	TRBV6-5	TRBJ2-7	TGTGCCAGCACGCGGGGCGACGGCTACGAGCAGTACTTC	CASTRGDGYEQYF
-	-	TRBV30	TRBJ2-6	TGTGCCTGGGCCCTTGACAGGTACGGGGCCAACGTCCTGACTTTC	CAWALDRYGANVLTF
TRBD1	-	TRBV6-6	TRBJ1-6	TGTGCCAGCACTCAACAGGGACAGTATGGTTCACCCCTCCACTTT	CASTQQGQYGSPLHF
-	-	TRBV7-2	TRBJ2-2	TGTGCCAGCAGCCCCTTATTAAACACCGGGGAGCTGTTTTTT	CASSPLLNTGELFF
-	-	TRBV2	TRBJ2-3	TGTGCCACCTCTCTAAGCGGAGATACGCAGTATTTT	CATSLSGDTQYF
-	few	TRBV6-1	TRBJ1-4	TGTGCCAGCAGTGGCAGGCGATCACCCTCTGGAAAACTGTTTTTT	CASSGRRSPSGKLFF
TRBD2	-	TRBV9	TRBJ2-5	TGTGCCAGCAGCGGAAGCGGGGGGGCAATGGAGACCCAGTACTTC	CASSGSGGAMETQYF
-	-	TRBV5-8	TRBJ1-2	TGTGCCAGCAGCCCGGGGGGGGGCTACGGCTATGGCTACACCTTC	CASSPGGGYGYGYTF
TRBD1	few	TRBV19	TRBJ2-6	TGTGCCAGTAGTCCGGGCAGGGGGCAGTTCGTCTCGTCTCGCGCCAACGTCCTGACTTTC	CASSPGRGQFVSSRANVLTF
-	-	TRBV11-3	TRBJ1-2	TGTGCCAGCAGCTTAGTTGTGGGAGATGGCTACACCTTC	CASSLVVGDGYTF
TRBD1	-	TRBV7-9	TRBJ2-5	TGTGCCAGCAGCTTTCCGGGACAGCCGAGGGGGCGGGAGACCCAGTACTTC	CASSFPGQPRGRETQYF
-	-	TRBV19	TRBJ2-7	TGTGCCAGTAGTCCTCGGGGTCTCTCCTACGAGCAGTACTTC	CASSPRGLSYEQYF
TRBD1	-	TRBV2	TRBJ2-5	TGTGCCAGCAGTGAAGCGGCAGGGGGAGAGACCCAGTACTTC	CASSEAAGGETQYF
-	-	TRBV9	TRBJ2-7	TGTGCCAGCAGCGTTGGACGGGGAGCTTCCGTTTCCTACGAGCAGTACTTC	CASSVGRGASVSYEQYF
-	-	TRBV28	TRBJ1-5	TGTGCCAGCAGCCTGCATGGGAGGGGCCCGGGGGGGTCGCAGCCCCAGCATTTT	CASSLHGRGPGGSQPQHF
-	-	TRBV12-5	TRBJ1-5	TGTGCTAGTGGCCCCAGGACTAGCAATCAGCCCCAACATTTT	CASGPRTSNQPQHF
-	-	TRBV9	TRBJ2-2	TGTGCCAGCAGCTTCCTGGGGGGGAACACCGGGGAGCTGTTTTTT	CASSFLGGNTGELFF
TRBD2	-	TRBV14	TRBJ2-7	TGTGCCAGCAGCCATCTAGCGGGTTTATCCTACGAGCAGTACTTC	CASSHLAGLSYEQYF
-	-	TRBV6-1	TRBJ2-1	TGTGCCAGCAGGCCGGGGGCCTACAATGAGCAGTTCTTC	CASRPGAYNEQFF
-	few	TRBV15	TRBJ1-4	TGTGCCACCAGCATGGCAATTACAACTAATGAAAAACTGTTTTTT	CATSMAITTNEKLFF
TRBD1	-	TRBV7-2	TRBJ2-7	TGTGCCAGCAGCCCTGGGGACAGACCCTACGAGCAGTACTTC	CASSPGDRPYEQYF
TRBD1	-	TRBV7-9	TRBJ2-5	TGTGCCAGCAGCTTCCGGGACAGGGGGCTAGAGACCCAGTACTTC	CASSFRDRGLETQYF
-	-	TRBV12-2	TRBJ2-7	TGTGCAAGTCGCTTAGCCTCGACAGGGGCCGCCGTAATGGGCTACGAGCAGTACTTC	CASRLASTGAAVMGYEQYF
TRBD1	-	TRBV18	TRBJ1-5	TGTGCCAGCTCAGGAGACAGGGGACAGCCCCAGCATTTT	CASSGDRGQPQHF
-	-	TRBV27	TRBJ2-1	TGTGCCAGCAGTTTAATAAAGCTTACCTCGAACAATGAGCAGTTCTTC	CASSLIKLTSNNEQFF
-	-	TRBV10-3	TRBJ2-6	TGTGCCATCAGTGAGTTAAACCCGCGGGGCCCCGTTTCTGGGGCCAACGTCCTGACTTTC	CAISELNPRGPVSGANVLTF
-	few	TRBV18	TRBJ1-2	TGTGCCAGCTCAGGACAGACTAACTATGGCTACACCTTC	CASSGQTNYGYTF
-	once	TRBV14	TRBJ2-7	TGTGCCAGCAGCCAAGATCTGGGCCCCTACGAGCAGTACTTC	CASSQDLGPYEQYF
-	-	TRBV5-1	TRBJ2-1	TGCGCCAGCACACAGGGGAGTCTAGCGCCGTACTACAATGAGCAGTTCTTC	CASTQGSLAPYYNEQFF